Each of the 19 T cell receptor beta chains below was sequenced from the same sample in a study of shared clonotypes between healthy human individuals. The method was immunoSEQ multiplex PCR; TCRdb's version includes in-frame clones alone and lacks a portion of them. The table records 190,000 or so clones, around 63% of them present only once. Material: memory CD4+ T cells sorted from blood. As to subset: CD45RA-negative fraction. These receptors were taken from a man between 25 and 39 years old in good health.

The chain combines TRBV7-2 with TRBJ2-3, with a weak D call TRBD2 (6 bases). CDR1 SGHTA and CDR2 FQGNSA come from the germline V gene. The V gene lost 3 bases and the J gene lost 2 bases, with 12 bases spanning the gap. The CDR3 totals 15 residues. CDR3 sequence: CASSLQAGFTDTQYF. CDR3 DNA sequence: TGTGCCAGCAGCTTGCAAGCGGGTTTCACAGATACGCAGTATTTT.

The CDR3 spells CASSPGLAGGFSYEQYF. DNA for the CDR3: TGTGCCAGCAGCCCTGGACTAGCGGGAGGTTTCTCCTACGAGCAGTACTTC. V is TRBV7-8 and J is TRBJ2-7; 14 bases fit TRBD2. The CDR3 has 17 residues. With V trimmed by 5 bases and J by 0 bases, 6 bases remained unmatched. Per germline, CDR1 SGHVS and CDR2 FQNEAQ.

This clone occurred a few times. V and J are TRBV5-4 and TRBJ2-3; possible D gene TRBD2, 5 bases. Per the germline V gene, CDR1 is SGHNT and CDR2 is YYREEE (reference sequence). This CDR3 is built from 16 residues. V lost 2 bases, J lost 0 bases, and 13 bases lay in between. Written as DNA, the CDR3 is TGTGCCAGCAGCTTAGGAGCGGTACTTAGCACAGATACGCAGTATTTT. Translated, it gives CASSLGAVLSTDTQYF.

The chain recombines TRBV11-2 with TRBJ2-2; tentatively, D is TRBD2 (6 bases). The germline V gene encodes CDR1 SGHAT and CDR2 FQNNGV. V was pared by 2 bases and J by 6 bases, with 13 bases between. The CDR3 is made up of 15 amino acids. CDR3 sequence: CASSLYERVSGELFF. CDR3 DNA: TGTGCCAGCAGCTTATATGAGCGGGTCTCCGGGGAGCTGTTTTTT.

The V and J genes are TRBV7-9 and TRBJ2-5; 13 bases are a match to TRBD2. Germline V gives CDR1 SEHNR, CDR2 FQNEAQ (reference sequence). CDR3 length: 15 residues. The V segment lost 4 bases and the J segment 5 bases; nucleotides outside the gene matches: 4. As DNA, the CDR3 is TGTGCCAGCAGCTCGACTAGCGGGAGGTACGAGACCCAGTACTTC. Its protein product is CASSSTSGRYETQYF.

V usage is TRBV19 and J usage is TRBJ2-7; a weak D match, TRBD2 (6 bases). V gave up 3 bases and J gave up 0 bases, with 9 bases separating them. Germline loops: CDR1 LNHDA, CDR2 SQIVND (reference sequence). This CDR3 has 14 residues. As DNA, the CDR3 is TGTGCCAGTAGTATCCGGGAGCTCTCCTACGAGCAGTACTTC. It yields the protein CASSIRELSYEQYF.

This clone was counted only a few times. The chain links TRBV10-2 to TRBJ2-7, with 8 bases matching TRBD2. There are 14 residues in the CDR3. In germline, CDR1 is WSHSY, CDR2 SAAADI. V shed 4 bases and J 0 bases; nucleotides not matched to a gene: 2. The CDR3 DNA reads TGCGCCAGCAGTGTACGGGAGGGCTCCTACGAGCAGTACTTC. Its translation: CASSVREGSYEQYF.

This clone has a handful of counts. V usage is TRBV6-5 and J usage is TRBJ2-2; D call uncertain. V gave up 4 bases and J gave up 4 bases, with 4 bases separating them. The germline gives CDR1 MNHEY, CDR2 SVGAGI. The CDR3 covers 12 residues. Written as DNA, the CDR3 is TGTGCCAGCAGTTCCCCCACCGGGGAGCTGTTTTTT. Its translation is CASSSPTGELFF.

The J gene is TRBJ2-5, the V gene TRBV7-2; D ambiguous. CDR3 size: 13 residues. CDR1 is SGHTA and CDR2 is FQGNSA in the germline V gene. The V and J ends lost 1 base and 5 bases respectively, with 8 bases between them. For the CDR3, the DNA is TGTGCCAGCAGCTTAGGGGGAAGTGAGACCCAGTACTTC. It yields the protein CASSLGGSETQYF.

The sample holds a few counts of this clone. The V gene is TRBV30, the J gene TRBJ2-5; 7 nucleotides align to TRBD2. This CDR3 contains 12 residues. Germline lookup yields CDR1 GTSNPN and CDR2 SVGIG (reference sequence). With 3 bases clipped from V and 5 bases from J, the junction kept 3 bases outside the gene matches. Here the CDR3 DNA reads TGTGCCTGGAGCCACGGGGGGGAGACCCAGTACTTC. Translation: CAWSHGGETQYF.

This chain uses TRBV5-6 with TRBJ1-1, with D uncertain. The germline V gene has CDR1 SGHDT and CDR2 YYEEEE. The CDR3 covers 14 residues. Deletions cut 4 bases from V and 4 bases from J, with 14 bases between. The CDR3 protein is CASSITRRGTEAFF. For the CDR3, the DNA is TGTGCCAGCAGCATTACCAGACGGGGCACTGAAGCTTTCTTT.

The chain links TRBV2 to TRBJ1-3; TRBD1 agrees at 7 bases. Germline V gene lookup returns CDR1 SNHLY and CDR2 FYNNEI. This CDR3 spans 15 amino acids. V shed 6 bases and J 0 bases; nucleotides not matched to a gene: 5. CDR3 protein: CASRDRFSSGNTIYF. DNA of the CDR3: TGTGCCAGCAGGGACAGGTTCTCCTCTGGAAACACCATATATTTT.

This chain links TRBV5-1 with TRBJ2-5; D unclear. The length of the CDR3 is 15 residues. Trimming took 4 bases from V and 3 from J, leaving 16 bases between them. Germline lookup yields CDR1 SGHRS and CDR2 YFSETQ. The CDR3 nucleotides are TGCGCCAGCAGCCTACCGAAATCTTATAAAGAGACCCAGTACTTC. Translated: CASSLPKSYKETQYF.

The chain carries TRBV5-6 and TRBJ2-5; 12 bases are a match to TRBD2. Trimming cost V 4 bases and J 5 bases; bases outside gene matches: 15. Looked up from germline, CDR1 is SGHDT and CDR2 is YYEEEE. The CDR3 is 18 residues long. The CDR3 region is CASSPLRLAGGRAETQYF. DNA for the CDR3: TGTGCCAGCAGCCCCCTAAGGCTAGCGGGAGGGAGAGCGGAGACCCAGTACTTC.

This clone is a singleton in its sample. The rearrangement uses TRBV6-6 and TRBJ2-5; tentatively, D is TRBD2 (5 bases). The CDR3 has 13 amino acids. Germline CDR1 MNHNY, CDR2 SVGAGI (reference sequence). Between the trimmed V and J ends, which lost 6 bases and 3 bases, there was a span of 11 bases. CDR3: CASRIGGEETQYF. The DNA for the CDR3 is TGTGCCAGCAGAATCGGAGGAGAAGAGACCCAGTACTTC.

This clone has a handful of counts. V is TRBV16 and J is TRBJ2-5, with a possible D match to TRBD2 (7 bases). The CDR3 is made up of 15 amino acids. Trimming cost V 0 bases and J 5 bases, with 13 bases left between them. Per the germline V gene, CDR1 is KGHSY and CDR2 is FQNENV. CDR3 region: CASSQSWGGAETQYF. The CDR3 DNA follows: TGTGCCAGCAGCCAATCTTGGGGGGGCGCGGAGACCCAGTACTTC.

CDR3 protein: CASSPGQTSGANVLTF. CDR3 bases: TGTGCCAGCAGCCCAGGACAGACCTCTGGGGCCAACGTCCTGACTTTC. The genes are TRBV5-4 and TRBJ2-6; D is perhaps TRBD1 (6 bases). Germline assignment: CDR1 SGHNT and CDR2 YYREEE (reference sequence). The CDR3 is made up of 16 amino acids. V lost 4 bases, J lost 0 bases, and 11 bases lay in between.

Comments on this clone: One end of the junction is discordant with germline, which a read error may explain. Other nucleotide sequences from this sample produce the same CDR3. The chain combines TRBV9 with TRBJ1-1, with D possibly matching TRBD1 (6 bases). CDR1 and CDR2 from the germline V gene are SGDLS and YYNGEE. The CDR3 loop spans 14 amino acids. The CDR3 region has the DNA TGTGCCAGCAGCGTCACAGGGTCAAACACCGAAGCTTTCTTT. Translation: CASSVTGSNTEAFF.

The rearrangement uses TRBV5-4 and TRBJ1-4; weak D call: TRBD1 (5 bases). Looked up from germline, CDR1 is SGHNT and CDR2 is YYREEE (reference sequence). V lost 3 bases, J lost 6 bases, and 15 bases lay in between. The CDR3 is made up of 15 amino acids. The CDR3 DNA sequence: TGTGCCAGCAGCTCCACGGGGCACGCAGATGAAAAACTGTTTTTT. Protein: CASSSTGHADEKLFF. Based on the CDR3 plus reference TRBV5-4 and TRBJ1-4, the full variable domain is ETGVTQSPTHLIKTRGQQVTLRCSSQSGHNTVSWYQQALGQGPQFIFQYYREEENGRGNFPPRFSGLQFPNYSSELNVNALELDDSALYLCASSSTGHADEKLFFGSGTQLSVL.